These 31 T cell receptor beta chains were all obtained from the same sample, sequenced in a study of blood T cell repertoires in COVID-19. Assay used: immunoSEQ multiplex PCR; TCRdb lists only in-frame clones, some missing. The table shows about 340,000 clones, with 80% to 90% occurring only once. Sequencing was carried out using PBMCs or T cells enriched from blood (not recorded which). The origin of the receptors is a woman aged 40 to 50 with acute COVID-19.

The chain links TRBV7-2 to TRBJ1-1, with unresolved D. Germline CDR1 reads SGHTA; CDR2 reads FQGNSA. CDR3 size: 14 residues. Trimming stripped 2 bases from V and 2 bases from J, with 9 bases between. The CDR3 sequence: CASSLSTVNTEAFF. As DNA, the CDR3 is TGTGCCAGCAGCTTATCTACAGTAAACACTGAAGCTTTCTTT.

This clone is a singleton in its sample. CDR3 sequence: CASSSAGLAKNIQYF. CDR3 nucleotide sequence: TGTGCCAGCAGCTCCGCCGGACTAGCCAAAAACATTCAGTACTTC. This chain links TRBV5-5 with TRBJ2-4, with D perhaps matching TRBD2 (5 bases). This CDR3 comprises 15 residues. The germline CDR1 and CDR2 sequences are SGHKS and YYEKEE (reference sequence). V lost 3 bases and J lost 0, with 10 bases in between.

The rearrangement joins TRBV9 to TRBJ2-7, with D unclear. Germline V gives CDR1 SGDLS, CDR2 YYNGEE. The CDR3 sequence is 15 residues long. V lost 2 bases, J lost 3 bases, and 15 bases lay in between. This CDR3 reads CASSVIFPRYYEQYF. In DNA, the CDR3 is TGTGCCAGCAGCGTGATTTTCCCTAGATACTACGAGCAGTACTTC.

Concerning this clone: This specimen includes other DNA sequences encoding the same CDR3. The rearrangement joins TRBV2 to TRBJ2-5; 13 bases are a match to TRBD2. CDR3 size: 15 residues. Trimming took 6 bases from V and 5 from J; bases not matched to a gene: 6. CDR1 SNHLY and CDR2 FYNNEI come from the germline V gene. The CDR3 sequence is CASSEGLAGTETQYF. CDR3 DNA sequence: TGTGCCAGCAGCGAGGGACTAGCGGGAACTGAGACCCAGTACTTC.

The chain combines TRBV15 with TRBJ2-2; D gene unclear. The germline V gene has CDR1 LNHNV and CDR2 YYDKDF (reference sequence). There are 15 residues in the CDR3. Trimming stripped 0 bases from V and 2 bases from J, with 7 bases between. CDR3 DNA: TGTGCCACCAGCAGAGACAACTTAAACACCGGGGAGCTGTTTTTT. This gives the protein CATSRDNLNTGELFF.

This clone was recorded once. The V and J genes are TRBV7-9 and TRBJ2-5, with D possibly being TRBD1 (5 bases). V lost 6 bases and J 5 bases, leaving 16 bases between the germline ends. This CDR3 is 14 amino acids long. Germline V CDR1 and CDR2: SEHNR, FQNEAQ (reference sequence). CDR3 in DNA: TGTGCCAGCAGGCCCCTAGGGGCCTTGGAGACCCAGTACTTC. This sequence encodes CASRPLGALETQYF.

The chain links TRBV28 to TRBJ2-7; 7 nucleotides align to TRBD2. The CDR3 contains 13 residues. Germline assignment: CDR1 MDHEN and CDR2 SYDVKM. Germline trimming cut 2 bases from V and 6 bases from J; bases unmatched to any gene: 4. The CDR3 nucleotides are TGTGCCAGCAGTTTAATAGGGACTACCGAGCAGTACTTC. It specifies CASSLIGTTEQYF.

This chain connects TRBV4-3 to TRBJ2-3, with a tentative D call TRBD1 (5 bases). Per the germline V gene, CDR1 is LGHNA and CDR2 is YSLEER. CDR3 length: 14 amino acids. V was clipped by 3 bases and J by 4 bases, with 11 bases between them. In DNA form, the CDR3 reads TGCGCCAGCAGCCACGGAGCCAGGGCAGATACGCAGTATTTT. It specifies CASSHGARADTQYF.

This clone was picked up many times. This chain connects TRBV29-1 to TRBJ1-1, with D perhaps TRBD1 (5 bases). The germline CDR1 and CDR2 sequences are SQVTM and ANQGSEA. The V end was cut by 7 bases, the J end by 7 bases, with 16 bases between. This CDR3 contains 12 residues. The CDR3 spells CSGGDRFNEAFF. The CDR3 DNA follows: TGCAGCGGGGGTGACAGATTCAATGAAGCTTTCTTT. Using reference TRBV29-1 and TRBJ1-1 for the parts outside the CDR3, the full variable domain is SAVISQKPSRDICQRGTSLTIQCQVDSQVTMMFWYRQQPGQSLTLIATANQGSEATYESGFVIDKFPISRPNLTFSTLTVSNMSPEDSSIYLCSGGDRFNEAFFGQGTRLTVV.

The chain combines TRBV5-6 with TRBJ2-6; D perhaps matches TRBD1 (6 bases). Germline CDR1 is SGHDT and CDR2 is YYEEEE. V was clipped by 3 bases and J by 0 bases, with 7 bases between them. This CDR3 has 15 residues. This CDR3 is CASSSDSSGANVLTF. The CDR3 DNA sequence: TGTGCCAGCAGCTCGGACAGCTCTGGGGCCAACGTCCTGACTTTC.

The CDR3 DNA follows: TGTGCCAGCAGCCCAGGACAGGGTCTCACGGAGAACACTGAAGCTTTCTTT. Its protein is CASSPGQGLTENTEAFF. The chain employs TRBV7-8 and TRBJ1-1, with 8 bases that match TRBD1. V was pared by 5 bases and J by 1 base, with 12 bases of the junction left unmatched. The germline V gene encodes CDR1 SGHVS and CDR2 FQNEAQ. The CDR3 covers 17 residues.

The chain couples TRBV15 to TRBJ1-1; no clear D. Germline V gene data show CDR1 as LNHNV and CDR2 as YYDKDF (reference sequence). The CDR3 totals 13 residues. V gave up 5 bases and J gave up 6 bases, with 13 bases separating them. As DNA, the CDR3 is TGTGCCACCAGCGGTCCGGGTAAAGCTGAAGCTTTCTTT. Protein sequence: CATSGPGKAEAFF. The variable domain in full, with the rest retrieved from reference TRBV15 and TRBJ1-1, is DAMVIQNPRYQVTQFGKPVTLSCSQTLNHNVMYWYQQKSSQAPKLLFHYYDKDFNNEADTPDNFQSRRPNTSFCFLDIRSPGLGDTAMYLCATSGPGKAEAFFGQGTRLTVV.

The gene calls are TRBV7-8 and TRBJ2-5, with 10 bases fitting TRBD2. Germline V gives CDR1 SGHVS, CDR2 FQNEAQ. The CDR3 runs 16 residues. After removal of 2 bases from V and 3 bases from J, the junction contained 6 bases not matched to a gene. For the CDR3, the DNA is TGTGCCAGCAGCTTACTAGCGGGAGAGGGAGAAGAGACCCAGTACTTC. This gives the protein CASSLLAGEGEETQYF.

The V and J genes are TRBV19 and TRBJ2-5; 8 bases match TRBD2. The CDR3 extends over 15 amino acids. The ends lost 10 bases at V and 2 bases at J; junction bases unmatched: 12. Germline loops: CDR1 LNHDA, CDR2 SQIVND (reference sequence). CDR3 residues: CATTSGRLQQETQYF. CDR3 DNA sequence: TGTGCCACAACAAGCGGGAGACTTCAACAAGAGACCCAGTACTTC.

This chain links TRBV14 with TRBJ1-2; D ambiguous. With 0 bases removed from V and 8 bases from J, the gap between germline ends came to 13 bases. Germline V gene sequence: CDR1 SGHDN, CDR2 FVKESK. CDR3 length equals 14 residues. The CDR3 DNA sequence: TGTGCCAGCAGCCAAGAAGCTGTCGGGAGCGGCTACACCTTC. Translating gives CASSQEAVGSGYTF.

This chain connects TRBV9 to TRBJ2-3; the D gene is possibly TRBD2 (6 bases). The length of the CDR3 is 16 residues. Trimming shortened V by 0 bases and J by 0 bases, and 11 bases separated the two germline ends. Germline CDR1 and CDR2: SGDLS and YYNGEE. In nucleotides, the CDR3 is TGTGCCAGCAGCGTAGAGGTGGGACTTAGCACAGATACGCAGTATTTT. Translation gives CASSVEVGLSTDTQYF.

The rearrangement uses TRBV19 and TRBJ1-1; possibly TRBD1 for D (6 bases). Germline V gene data show CDR1 as LNHDA and CDR2 as SQIVND (reference sequence). The CDR3 is 16 residues long. Trimming stripped 6 bases from V and 1 base from J, with 18 bases between. The CDR3 DNA follows: TGTGCCAGTAGCTTCCTCCCCGGGGACAAGAACACTGAAGCTTTCTTT. Translation gives CASSFLPGDKNTEAFF.

The chain has TRBV2 and TRBJ1-1, with 9 bases identical to TRBD1. Germline V lookup: CDR1 SNHLY, CDR2 FYNNEI. Losses at the gene ends were 9 bases for V and 7 bases for J; bases not matched to a gene: 9. The CDR3 is made up of 13 amino acids. The CDR3 coding sequence is TGTGCCAGTACGGGACAGGGACCTTATGAAGCTTTCTTT. Amino acids: CASTGQGPYEAFF.

V usage is TRBV4-3 and J usage is TRBJ2-7; D perhaps matches TRBD2 (5 bases). V lost 0 bases to trimming and J lost 3 bases, with 6 bases between them. This CDR3 spans 13 amino acids. CDR1 LGHNA and CDR2 YSLEER come from the germline V gene. The DNA of the CDR3 is TGCGCCAGCAGCCAAGATCGGGGCTACGAGCAGTACTTC. Protein: CASSQDRGYEQYF.

This rearrangement joins TRBV19 to TRBJ2-3, with 10 bases lining up with TRBD1. Germline loops: CDR1 LNHDA, CDR2 SQIVND (reference sequence). Trimming removed 8 bases from V and 1 base from J; junction bases left unmatched: 6. The CDR3 has 15 amino acids. The CDR3 DNA follows: TGTGCCAGTTCGACAGGGGGCGGTCGCACAGATACGCAGTATTTT. It codes for CASSTGGGRTDTQYF. The complete variable domain, with remaining parts taken from reference TRBV19 and TRBJ2-3, reads DGGITQSPKYLFRKEGQNVTLSCEQNLNHDAMYWYRQDPGQGLRLIYYSQIVNDFQKGDIAEGYSVSREKKESFPLTVTSAQKNPTAFYLCASSTGGGRTDTQYFGPGTRLTVL.

This chain's CDR3 is CASSSAGTGSEAFF. The CDR3 DNA reads TGTGCCAGCAGTTCCGCAGGGACAGGGTCTGAAGCTTTCTTT. The chain is built from TRBV6-5 and TRBJ1-1, with 9 positions matching TRBD1. CDR1 MNHEY and CDR2 SVGAGI come from the germline V gene. Trimming at V came to 4 bases and at J to 6 bases, leaving 6 bases not matched to a gene. This CDR3 region has 14 residues.

The chain is built from TRBV29-1 and TRBJ1-1; D may be TRBD1 (5 bases). This CDR3 region has 13 residues. The germline CDR1 and CDR2 sequences are SQVTM and ANQGSEA. Trimming took off 7 bases at V and 8 bases at J, with 20 bases between the two ends. CDR3 coding DNA: TGCAGCGCCGGCGGTGACAGATCTGCCGAAGCTTTCTTT. Amino acid sequence: CSAGGDRSAEAFF.

The chain joins TRBV5-1 to TRBJ1-3; D gene unclear. The CDR3 runs to 18 residues. Per germline, CDR1 SGHRS and CDR2 YFSETQ. V was clipped by 5 bases and J by 0 bases, with 21 bases between them. The CDR3 DNA sequence: TGCGCCAGCAGTTTCTCCCCTAACGGGGTTGGCTCTGGAAACACCATATATTTT. This codes for CASSFSPNGVGSGNTIYF. Using reference TRBV5-1 and TRBJ1-3 for the parts outside the CDR3, the full variable domain is KAGVTQTPRYLIKTRGQQVTLSCSPISGHRSVSWYQQTPGQGLQFLFEYFSETQRNKGNFPGRFSGRQFSNSRSEMNVSTLELGDSALYLCASSFSPNGVGSGNTIYFGEGSWLTVV.

The chain carries TRBV10-3 and TRBJ1-5; D is possibly TRBD1 (6 bases). Trimming left V 5 bases short and J 3 bases short, with 17 bases between. This CDR3 has 16 amino acids. Germline V gene sequence: CDR1 ENHRY, CDR2 SYGVKD. The CDR3 reads CAISSGITGSNQPQHF. For the CDR3, the DNA is TGTGCCATCAGTTCCGGTATTACAGGGTCCAATCAGCCCCAGCATTTT.

The chain links TRBV29-1 to TRBJ1-2, with D maybe TRBD1 (5 bases). V was cut by 3 bases and J by 7 bases, with 12 bases left in between. Germline loops: CDR1 SQVTM, CDR2 ANQGSEA. The CDR3 loop spans 12 amino acids. The CDR3 loop reads CSVDFGGGGYTF. In DNA form, the CDR3 reads TGCAGCGTTGATTTTGGGGGGGGTGGCTACACCTTC.

V usage is TRBV5-1 and J usage is TRBJ1-1; 7 bases align to TRBD1. Trimming cost V 0 bases and J 2 bases; bases outside gene matches: 4. Germline CDR1 is SGHRS and CDR2 is YFSETQ. This CDR3 has 15 residues. The CDR3 region is CASSLGQGSNTEAFF. CDR3 coding DNA: TGCGCCAGCAGCTTGGGACAGGGCAGTAACACTGAAGCTTTCTTT. Supplemented by reference TRBV5-1 and TRBJ1-1, the full variable domain reads KAGVTQTPRYLIKTRGQQVTLSCSPISGHRSVSWYQQTPGQGLQFLFEYFSETQRNKGNFPGRFSGRQFSNSRSEMNVSTLELGDSALYLCASSLGQGSNTEAFFGQGTRLTVV.

This chain joins TRBV7-2 and TRBJ2-7; a weak D match, TRBD1 (5 bases). Germline V CDR1 and CDR2: SGHTA, FQGNSA. This CDR3 is built from 14 residues. The V end lost 0 bases, the J end lost 2 bases, and 8 bases lay between the germline ends. Written as DNA, the CDR3 is TGTGCCAGCAGCTTAGCGTGGGGCCCCTACGAGCAGTACTTC. Translating gives CASSLAWGPYEQYF.

The V gene is TRBV2, the J gene TRBJ1-2, with D tentatively TRBD1 (5 bases). CDR1 and CDR2 from the germline V gene are SNHLY and FYNNEI. The CDR3 consists of 14 residues. The V end lost 6 bases, the J end lost 2 bases, and 13 bases lay between the germline ends. CDR3 DNA: TGTGCCAGCAGGGGCAGGGTGGTAAACTATGGCTACACCTTC. Its protein is CASRGRVVNYGYTF. Supplemented by reference TRBV2 and TRBJ1-2, the full variable domain reads EPEVTQTPSHQVTQMGQEVILRCVPISNHLYFYWYRQILGQKVEFLVSFYNNEISEKSEIFDDQFSVERPDGSNFTLKIRSTKLEDSAMYFCASRGRVVNYGYTFGSGTRLTVV.

V is TRBV11-3 and J is TRBJ2-1; 16 bases are a match to TRBD2. The CDR3 has 18 amino acids. Germline-derived CDR1 and CDR2 are SGHNT and YENEEA. V trimming: 5 bases; J trimming: 7 bases; junction bases outside the gene matches: 11. This CDR3 is CASSRSGTSGGAENEQFF. Written as DNA, the CDR3 is TGTGCCAGCAGCCGATCCGGGACTAGCGGGGGGGCCGAGAATGAGCAGTTCTTC.

This chain links TRBV2 with TRBJ1-2; possibly TRBD1 for D (6 bases). CDR3 length equals 15 residues. V shed 6 bases and J shed 4 bases, with 18 bases lying between them. Germline V lookup: CDR1 SNHLY, CDR2 FYNNEI. The DNA of the CDR3 is TGTGCCAGCAGCGAATCCGGGGGGGCAGGCTATGGCTACACCTTC. Translation: CASSESGGAGYGYTF. The full variable domain, in which reference TRBV2 and TRBJ1-2 provide the parts outside the CDR3, is EPEVTQTPSHQVTQMGQEVILRCVPISNHLYFYWYRQILGQKVEFLVSFYNNEISEKSEIFDDQFSVERPDGSNFTLKIRSTKLEDSAMYFCASSESGGAGYGYTFGSGTRLTVV.

The rearrangement uses TRBV6-2 or TRBV6-3 and TRBJ1-5; D is perhaps TRBD1 (5 bases). Trimming took off 4 bases at V and 0 bases at J, with 22 bases between the two ends. This CDR3 contains 19 residues. Germline-derived CDR1 and CDR2 are MNHEY and SVGEGT. CDR3: CASSSKTDIYLYSNQPQHF. The CDR3 region has the DNA TGTGCCAGCAGTTCGAAGACAGACATCTATCTCTATAGCAATCAGCCCCAGCATTTT.